The present TCR beta chain was sequenced within a study of shared clonotypes between healthy human individuals. The authors' processing: ImmunoSEQ only sent back junction sequences with no quality scores, so filtering was done differently. Some clones are missing from TCRdb's copy, which holds only in-frame ones; the method was immunoSEQ multiplex PCR. V, J and clone size are taken as reported in that table, and D and trimming were inferred from the DNA itself. The repertoire holds over a million clones, with about 84% as singletons. Study conclusions and caveats: Among a handful of donors, approximately 5% of naive CD4 clonotypes were found in common.

CD4+ cells yielded CD45RA+ naive and CD45RA-negative memory subsets. This CDR3 spans 15 amino acids. Germline CDR1 reads LNHDA; CDR2 reads SQIVND (reference sequence). The V end lost 3 bases, the J end lost 2 bases, and 12 bases lay between the germline ends. This clone has a single count. Its target is unknown. This receptor was identified in a man younger than 35 in good health. Some clones in this sample may be carry-over from other donors' samples. The chain uses TRBV19 and TRBJ2-3, with TRBD2 as a possible D gene (6 bases). The specimen was memory CD4+ T cells from PBMCs. Subset of the sample: CD45RA-negative fraction. The CDR3 region has the DNA TGTGCCAGTAGTATTGGGAGGTTGGCCACAGATACGCAGTATTTT. Its protein product is CASSIGRLATDTQYF.